The 4 T cell receptor beta chains below all came from one sample that was sequenced in a study of control samples from healthy donors and cancer patients. Assay used: immunoSEQ multiplex PCR; TCRdb lists only in-frame clones, some missing. The data contain 150,000 to 200,000 clones, around 95% of them singletons. The specimen sequenced was blood. The receptor source for this set is a woman aged 55-75 years in good health.

The chain uses TRBV7-2 and TRBJ2-7; TRBD2 is a possible D gene (9 bases). This CDR3 spans 15 amino acids. The V and J ends lost 5 bases and 4 bases respectively, with 18 bases between them. Germline V lookup: CDR1 SGHTA, CDR2 FQGNSA. In nucleotides, the CDR3 is TGTGCCAGCAGCCCCAGGGGGCGGGGGGGATACGAGCAGTACTTC. It specifies CASSPRGRGGYEQYF.

The V gene is TRBV6-5, the J gene TRBJ1-5; 8 nucleotides line up with TRBD1. The CDR3 covers 15 residues. Germline-derived CDR1 and CDR2 are MNHEY and SVGAGI. The junction had 9 bases not matched to a gene; V was cut back by 7 bases and J by 4 bases. This chain's CDR3 is CASILEDRANQPQHF. The DNA of the CDR3 is TGTGCCAGCATCCTTGAGGACAGGGCAAATCAGCCCCAGCATTTT.

V gene TRBV2 combines with J gene TRBJ2-3; 8 bases are shared with TRBD1. Germline-derived CDR1 and CDR2 are SNHLY and FYNNEI. CDR3 length: 15 amino acids. J gave up 7 bases and V 4 bases, and 10 bases lay outside the gene matches. The CDR3 region is CASSVEGQDSHTQYF. The CDR3, as DNA: TGTGCCAGCAGTGTGGAGGGACAGGACTCCCATACGCAGTATTTT.

The V gene is TRBV19, the J gene TRBJ2-2; D is unresolved. Germline V lookup: CDR1 LNHDA, CDR2 SQIVND (reference sequence). The CDR3 loop spans 16 amino acids. The germline V and J ends were trimmed by 5 bases and 4 bases, with 17 bases remaining between them. This chain's CDR3 is CASSPRHRSGTGELFF. In DNA form, the CDR3 reads TGTGCCAGTAGTCCGAGACATCGTTCGGGCACCGGGGAGCTGTTTTTT.